This record concerns one T cell receptor beta chain sequence. Participant ages covered 18 to 89 years across 20 to 25 US areas. This sample is drawn from a study of blood T cell repertoires in COVID-19. Study in general: T cells, B-cell-depleted T cells, or PBMCs supplied cDNA or gDNA.

Original processing notes: Amplification with reference gene primers provided the estimates of nucleated cell counts. Sequenced by immunoSEQ multiplex PCR; TCRdb stores in-frame clones only, minus some. The V and J calls and clone size are taken from that table; D and trimming were inferred from the DNA. The sample includes some 240,000 clones, 88% of them seen just once. Sequencing used PBMCs or T cells enriched from blood (not recorded which). The source of this sequence is a woman in her forties who had been exposed to COVID-19.

The CDR3 protein is CASTKGQANNEQFF. The CDR3 DNA reads as TGTGCCAGCACCAAGGGACAGGCTAACAATGAGCAGTTCTTC. V usage is TRBV6-5 and J usage is TRBJ2-1, with TRBD1 matching over 8 bases. Germline-derived CDR1 and CDR2 are MNHEY and SVGAGI. The CDR3 contains 14 residues. Trimming took 7 bases from V and 5 from J; bases not matched to a gene: 7.